This T cell receptor beta chain appears in the sequencing data of a study of identical twins. Study results and limitations: Instead of following the same donors, the conclusions were based on cross-sectional statistical analysis. The study found that models underestimated out-of-frame TCR alpha sharing in monozygotic twins. An excess of low generation probability was shown by twin-shared out-of-frame alpha sequences. Researchers caution that invariant MAIT and iNKT cells could partly confound zero-insertion analyses.

Each CDR3 protein gets one entry after TCRdb re-called the 5' RACE reads with MiXCR. In the table there are approximately 630,000 distinct CDR3 sequences, under 8.5% of which are singletons. Concerning this clonotype itself: Its antigen is not known.

These same data were also listed under a study on yellow fever vaccine responses in identical twins.

The sequencing input was PBMCs. This receptor was taken from a young woman in good health.

CDR3 region: CASRDYLITDTQYF. CDR3 nucleotide sequence: TGTGCCTCCCGGGACTACCTCATCACAGATACGCAGTATTTT. The chain uses TRBV7-9 and TRBJ2-3; 7 bases map to TRBD2. CDR1 and CDR2 from the germline V gene are SEHNR and FQNEAQ (reference sequence). The length of the CDR3 is 14 residues. V lost 11 bases and J lost 2; bases outside the gene matches: 10.